These 23 T cell receptor beta chains were sequenced from one sample in a study of long-term antiretroviral therapy in people with HIV. Version v3.0 of the immunoSEQ assay was performed at survey level. Assay used: immunoSEQ multiplex PCR; TCRdb lists only in-frame clones, some missing. The sample has around 30,000 clones; 90% to 95% are singletons. This material consisted of unsorted PBMCs, taken 7.3 to 7.5 years after starting antiretroviral therapy. These receptors came from a man in his fifties or sixties with HIV.

The chain uses TRBV28 and TRBJ2-1, with D perhaps TRBD1 or TRBD2 (5 bases each). This CDR3 is built from 13 residues. Trimming removed 6 bases from V and 8 bases from J, with 14 bases in between. The germline V gene encodes CDR1 MDHEN and CDR2 SYDVKM. CDR3 sequence (DNA): TGTGCCAGCAGCACCGGGGCCGGAGATGAGCAGTTCTTC. Residues: CASSTGAGDEQFF.

The genes are TRBV4-3 and TRBJ2-5; 12 bases match TRBD1. V was pared by 3 bases and J by 5 bases, with 4 bases of the junction left unmatched. This CDR3 comprises 15 residues. Germline assignment: CDR1 LGHNA and CDR2 YSLEER. The CDR3 here is CASSQGQGAWETQYF. CDR3 bases: TGCGCCAGCAGCCAGGGACAGGGGGCCTGGGAGACCCAGTACTTC.

This clone appeared a single time. The V and J genes are TRBV7-2 and TRBJ2-1; 11 positions agree with TRBD2. CDR1 SGHTA and CDR2 FQGNSA come from the germline V gene. Unmatched junction bases numbered 3, after V lost 5 bases and J lost 6 bases. The CDR3 sequence is 14 residues long. The CDR3: CASSTSGGPNEQFF. The CDR3 DNA sequence: TGTGCCAGCAGCACTAGCGGGGGCCCCAATGAGCAGTTCTTC.

This clone has a single count. This chain uses TRBV2 with TRBJ1-1; no clear D gene. V was pared by 8 bases and J by 1 base, with 11 bases between. The germline V gene has CDR1 SNHLY and CDR2 FYNNEI. This CDR3 has 13 residues. CDR3 bases: TGTGCCAGCCGTTTTGCGGGGAACACTGAAGCTTTCTTT. This translates into CASRFAGNTEAFF. Complete variable domain (other parts from reference TRBV2 and TRBJ1-1): EPEVTQTPSHQVTQMGQEVILRCVPISNHLYFYWYRQILGQKVEFLVSFYNNEISEKSEIFDDQFSVERPDGSNFTLKIRSTKLEDSAMYFCASRFAGNTEAFFGQGTRLTVV.

The chain carries TRBV10-1 and TRBJ2-7; 7 positions agree with TRBD1. This CDR3 has 13 residues. Germline V gives CDR1 WNHNN, CDR2 SYGVQD (reference sequence). V was clipped by 4 bases and J by 5 bases; unmatched bases: 5. CDR3 sequence: CASSGSGGNEQYF. CDR3 bases: TGCGCCAGCAGTGGCTCAGGGGGAAACGAGCAGTACTTC.

The chain recombines TRBV7-2 with TRBJ2-3; 9 bases line up with TRBD2. This CDR3 contains 15 residues. Germline-derived CDR1 and CDR2 are SGHTA and FQGNSA. V lost 7 bases and J lost 3; bases outside the gene matches: 8. The CDR3 reads CASTRASGETDTQYF. DNA for the CDR3: TGTGCCAGCACCCGCGCTAGCGGGGAGACAGATACGCAGTATTTT.

The chain employs TRBV7-3 and TRBJ2-2; tentative D call: TRBD1 (6 bases). CDR3 length: 16 amino acids. Germline V CDR1 and CDR2: SGHTA, FQGTGA. V lost 5 bases and J lost 6, with 19 bases in between. The CDR3 loop reads CASSLQGSQNSGELFF. The CDR3 bases are TGTGCCAGCAGCCTCCAGGGGTCCCAAAACTCCGGGGAGCTGTTTTTT.

This chain joins TRBV6-6 and TRBJ1-2, with D tentatively TRBD1 (6 bases). Between the trimmed V and J ends, which lost 4 bases and 11 bases, there was a span of 11 bases. The CDR3 contains 11 residues. Germline-derived CDR1 and CDR2 are MNHNY and SVGAGI (reference sequence). Here the CDR3 DNA reads TGTGCCAGCAGTTCACAGGGTTTGTACACCTTC. As protein: CASSSQGLYTF.

This clone was detected only once. The V gene is TRBV5-8, the J gene TRBJ2-6; D unclear. Germline V gene sequence: CDR1 SGHTS, CDR2 YDEGEE. This CDR3 comprises 13 residues. Trimming took off 2 bases at V and 9 bases at J, with 9 bases between the two ends. CDR3 coding DNA: TGTGCCAGCAGCTTCAAACAGCTCAACGTCCTGACTTTC. Its protein product is CASSFKQLNVLTF. The complete variable domain, with remaining parts taken from reference TRBV5-8 and TRBJ2-6, reads EAGVTQSPTHLIKTRGQQATLRCSPISGHTSVYWYQQALGLGLQFLLWYDEGEERNRGNFPPRFSGRQFPNYSSELNVNALELEDSALYLCASSFKQLNVLTFGAGSRLTVL.

V and J are TRBV30 and TRBJ2-4; D is possibly TRBD1 or TRBD2 (6 bases each). CDR3 length equals 11 residues. The V end was cut by 5 bases, the J end by 9 bases, with 11 bases between. CDR1 is GTSNPN and CDR2 is SVGIG in the germline V gene (reference sequence). The CDR3 sequence is CAWGGQGIQYF. The CDR3 nucleotides are TGTGCCTGGGGGGGGCAGGGCATTCAGTACTTC.

This clone has just a few counts. The J gene is TRBJ2-7, the V gene TRBV10-1; D tentatively fits TRBD1 or TRBD2 (5 bases each). Germline V gives CDR1 WNHNN, CDR2 SYGVQD (reference sequence). The CDR3 covers 13 residues. V lost 0 bases and J lost 10, with 13 bases in between. CDR3: CASSESGTRGQYF. In DNA form, the CDR3 reads TGCGCCAGCAGTGAGTCAGGGACGAGGGGACAGTACTTC.

The J gene is TRBJ2-7, the V gene TRBV13; the match to TRBD1 covers 7 bases. The CDR3 contains 14 residues. Germline V gene sequence: CDR1 PRHDT, CDR2 FYEKMQ (reference sequence). After removal of 5 bases from V and 3 bases from J, the junction contained 7 bases not matched to a gene. The DNA for the CDR3 is TGTGCCAGCAGCCTGAACAGGGGCGTCTACGAGCAGTACTTC. This codes for CASSLNRGVYEQYF.

The chain links TRBV29-1 to TRBJ2-3; TRBD2 matches at 9 bases. V shed 4 bases, J shed 2 bases, and the junction held 7 bases outside the gene matches. The CDR3 totals 15 residues. The germline V gene has CDR1 SQVTM and CDR2 ANQGSEA. CDR3 region: CSVVASGAYTDTQYF. The CDR3 nucleotides are TGCAGCGTTGTGGCTAGCGGGGCTTACACAGATACGCAGTATTTT.

The rearrangement uses TRBV5-5 and TRBJ1-1; no clear D. The V end was cut by 1 base, the J end by 3 bases, with 10 bases between. This CDR3 spans 14 amino acids. Per the germline V gene, CDR1 is SGHKS and CDR2 is YYEKEE (reference sequence). The CDR3 nucleotides read TGTGCCAGCAGCTTGTTAGTTGAGGACACTGAAGCTTTCTTT. It codes for CASSLLVEDTEAFF.

The chain joins TRBV5-1 to TRBJ2-2; TRBD2 agrees at 8 bases. Per germline, CDR1 SGHRS and CDR2 YFSETQ. V trimming: 1 base; J trimming: 1 base; junction bases outside the gene matches: 3. This CDR3 region has 16 residues. The CDR3, as DNA: TGCGCCAGCAGCTTGTTTGCGGGGGGGAACACCGGGGAGCTGTTTTTT. Encoded protein: CASSLFAGGNTGELFF.

The gene calls are TRBV29-1 and TRBJ2-7, with 10 bases identical to TRBD2. This CDR3 is built from 14 residues. Losses at the gene ends were 4 bases for V and 3 bases for J; bases not matched to a gene: 6. Germline CDR1 reads SQVTM; CDR2 reads ANQGSEA. CDR3 DNA sequence: TGCAGCGTTGTAGCGGGGGGCCTCAGCTACGAGCAGTACTTC. Its protein is CSVVAGGLSYEQYF.

The chain has TRBV4-3 and TRBJ2-2; 8 bases agree with TRBD1. CDR1 LGHNA and CDR2 YSLEER come from the germline V gene. The CDR3 has 16 amino acids. J was trimmed by 6 bases and V by 3 bases; bases with no gene match: 9. Written as DNA, the CDR3 is TGCGCCAGCAGCCAGGTCGGACAGGGAGGCGCCGGGGAGCTGTTTTTT. Translation gives CASSQVGQGGAGELFF.

J is TRBJ2-7 and V is TRBV7-8; D is undetermined. The germline V and J ends were trimmed by 6 bases and 4 bases, with 10 bases remaining between them. The CDR3 totals 12 residues. Germline V gene sequence: CDR1 SGHVS, CDR2 FQNEAQ. CDR3: CASSSGEYEQYF. Here the CDR3 DNA reads TGTGCCAGCAGTTCTGGGGAATACGAGCAGTACTTC.

The chain links TRBV5-6 to TRBJ1-2, with unresolved D. The CDR3 is 12 amino acids. V lost 5 bases, J lost 4 bases, and 9 bases lay in between. The V gene's germline CDR1 is SGHDT and CDR2 YYEEEE. The CDR3 spells CASSPEGYGYTF. In DNA, the CDR3 is TGTGCCAGCAGTCCAGAGGGCTATGGCTACACCTTC.

The chain links TRBV7-9 to TRBJ2-5, with 8 bases aligning to TRBD1. The CDR3 totals 13 residues. V was pared by 5 bases and J by 5 bases, with 4 bases of the junction left unmatched. Germline CDR1 and CDR2: SEHNR and FQNEAQ (reference sequence). CDR3 nucleotides: TGTGCCAGCAGCCGGACAGGGAAGGAGACCCAGTACTTC. It encodes CASSRTGKETQYF.

The V gene is TRBV6-1, the J gene TRBJ1-2, with no clear D. The germline V gene has CDR1 MNHNS and CDR2 SASEGT. Trimming pared 2 bases from V and 8 bases from J, leaving 12 bases between. This CDR3 region has 13 residues. The CDR3 sequence: CASSERPLGGYTF. Written as DNA, the CDR3 is TGTGCCAGCAGTGAACGTCCCTTGGGGGGCTACACCTTC.

In its sample, this clone was seen once. The chain couples TRBV9 to TRBJ2-7, with D possibly being TRBD1 (5 bases). The germline CDR1 and CDR2 sequences are SGDLS and YYNGEE. V shed 3 bases and J shed 0 bases, with 7 bases lying between them. The CDR3 contains 13 residues. CDR3 bases: TGTGCCAGCAGCGCAGGGCCCTCCTACGAGCAGTACTTC. This codes for CASSAGPSYEQYF.

This clone occurred a few times. This sequence joins TRBV7-9 and TRBJ2-2; D not resolved. Germline CDR1 is SEHNR and CDR2 is FQNEAQ (reference sequence). Trimming removed 6 bases at V and 5 bases at J, with 16 bases between. The CDR3 totals 15 residues. The CDR3 sequence is CASSQTTIETGELFF. CDR3 DNA: TGTGCCAGCAGTCAGACCACTATAGAAACCGGGGAGCTGTTTTTT.